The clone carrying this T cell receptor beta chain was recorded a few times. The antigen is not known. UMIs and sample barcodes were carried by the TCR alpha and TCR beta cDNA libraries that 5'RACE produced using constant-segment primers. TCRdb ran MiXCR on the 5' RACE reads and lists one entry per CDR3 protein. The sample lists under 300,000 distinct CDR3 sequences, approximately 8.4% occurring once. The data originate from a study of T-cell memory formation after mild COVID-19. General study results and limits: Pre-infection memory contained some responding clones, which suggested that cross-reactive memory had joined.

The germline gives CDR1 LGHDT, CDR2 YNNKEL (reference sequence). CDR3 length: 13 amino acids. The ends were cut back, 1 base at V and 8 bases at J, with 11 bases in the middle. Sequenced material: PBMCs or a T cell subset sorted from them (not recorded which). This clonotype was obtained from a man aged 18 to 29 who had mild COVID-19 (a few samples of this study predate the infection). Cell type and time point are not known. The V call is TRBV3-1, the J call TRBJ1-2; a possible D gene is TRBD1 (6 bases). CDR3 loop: CASSQGTGLGYTF. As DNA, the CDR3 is TGTGCCAGCAGCCAAGGCACAGGGCTCGGCTACACCTTC.